This T cell receptor beta chain was recorded in a study of T cells after yellow fever vaccination. V trimming: 0 bases; J trimming: 3 bases; junction bases outside the gene matches: 2. This CDR3 region has 14 residues. The germline gives CDR1 MNHEY, CDR2 SVGEGT. This clonotype was picked up a small number of times. Each CDR3 protein is one row after TCRdb ran MiXCR on the 5' RACE reads. The repertoire holds just under 600,000 distinct CDR3 sequences, about 13% seen once, with more than 13% in the top ten. The chain has TRBV6-2 or TRBV6-3 and TRBJ2-7, with 7 bases lining up with TRBD2. This TCR was recovered from a man aged 25-40 years who received the YFV17D yellow fever vaccine. Specimen: PBMCs, collected on the day of the yellow fever booster vaccination. CDR3 in amino acids: CASSYSGGRYEQYF. CDR3 nucleotides: TGTGCCAGCAGTTACTCGGGAGGGCGCTACGAGCAGTACTTC.